This TCR beta chain originates from a study of neurological immune-mediated disorders. Study results and limitations: Among expanded clones, no CDR3 amino acid sequences were shared across subjects, a pattern suggesting private repertoires in all groups. TCR clonal expansion peaked in HTLV-1-associated myelopathy patients and was lowest in multiple sclerosis patients.

Per germline, CDR1 SGHRS and CDR2 YFSETQ. The CDR3 has 13 residues. The V segment lost 4 bases and the J segment 16 bases; nucleotides outside the gene matches: 10. In this sample, this clonotype turned up many times. Its antigen remains unknown. The cDNA came from 5'RACE with 10-nucleotide random UMIs. From 15-18 subjects, over 200 million TCR-beta sequences were obtained in each sequencing run. One entry per CDR3 protein, called by TCRdb with MiXCR from the 5' RACE reads. This sample has some 50,000 distinct CDR3 sequences, with about 23% found just once. Sequencing used PBMCs. This sequence originates from a woman aged 70 to 79 in good health. The chain joins TRBV5-1 to TRBJ2-1; 11 bases are a match to TRBD1. The CDR3 DNA is TGCGCCAGCAGCGAGGGACAGGGGGGGACAATTTTCTTC. Translated: CASSEGQGGTIFF.